The clone carrying this T cell receptor beta chain was observed a few times. Its target is unknown. RNA was extracted from bulk tissue without any cell sorting. This sample was taken from a study of tumor and adjacent non-tumor tissue in lung cancer. Overall study: There were fewer than 15 adenocarcinoma, 2 squamous cell carcinoma and 1 small cell lung cancer cases.

Three rounds of nested PCR, following a modified ARM-PCR protocol, produced the TCRbeta library. TCRdb independently ran MiXCR on the multiplex PCR reads; one entry per CDR3 protein. This table has 91,000 or so distinct CDR3 sequences, about 66% appearing once. Study findings and constraints: Tumor repertoires had a smaller top 100 clone share than normal lung.

Trimming removed 4 bases at V and 4 bases at J, with 8 bases between. The germline CDR1 and CDR2 sequences are KGHSH and LQKENI. CDR3 length: 13 amino acids. The chain couples TRBV18 to TRBJ2-1; TRBD2 might be the D (5 bases). The specimen was lung tumor tissue. This sequence originates from a man aged 60-69 years with non-small cell lung cancer. The CDR3 DNA follows: TGTGCCAGCTCACTCGAGGGATACAATGAGCAGTTCTTC. Translating it yields CASSLEGYNEQFF.